Below are 22 T cell receptor beta chains sequenced from a single sample in a study of cytomegalovirus exposure and HLA in healthy donors. Here immunoSEQ multiplex PCR was the method, and the copy in TCRdb shows in-frame clones only, minus some. The top ten clones hold approximately 22% of a sample with roughly 90,000 clones, about 85% of them seen once. The specimen sequenced was PBMCs. These receptor sequences come from a man between 18 and 35 years old in good health and CMV-seropositive.

V usage is TRBV11-2 and J usage is TRBJ2-1, with TRBD2 matching over 10 bases. In germline, CDR1 is SGHAT, CDR2 FQNNGV. V shed 3 bases, J shed 4 bases, and the junction held 0 bases outside the gene matches. This CDR3 spans 14 amino acids. The CDR3 DNA follows: TGTGCCAGCAGCTTGACTAGCGGGTACAATGAGCAGTTCTTC. Translating it yields CASSLTSGYNEQFF.

The chain joins TRBV4-1 to TRBJ1-1, with TRBD1 matching over 7 bases. The trim removed 2 bases at V and 2 bases at J, leaving 8 bases unmatched. Per the germline V gene, CDR1 is MGHRA and CDR2 is YSYEKL. The CDR3 runs 16 residues. CDR3 protein: CASSQQPGTDNTEAFF. The DNA of the CDR3 is TGCGCCAGCAGCCAACAGCCCGGGACAGATAACACTGAAGCTTTCTTT.

This chain connects TRBV30 to TRBJ2-7; a possible D gene is TRBD1 (5 bases). V was shortened by 5 bases and J by 2 bases, with 13 bases between the two germline ends. The CDR3 runs 13 residues. Looked up from germline, CDR1 is GTSNPN and CDR2 is SVGIG (reference sequence). The CDR3, as DNA: TGTGCCTGGGAGACAGAATCGGCCTACGAGCAGTACTTC. Translating gives CAWETESAYEQYF.

The chain couples TRBV19 to TRBJ2-7, with 12 bases fitting TRBD2. This CDR3 contains 16 residues. J was trimmed by 3 bases and V by 2 bases; bases with no gene match: 5. From germline, CDR1 is LNHDA and CDR2 SQIVND (reference sequence). The CDR3 bases are TGTGCCAGTAGTATAACGGGGACTAGCGGGTACTACGAGCAGTACTTC. Its protein product is CASSITGTSGYYEQYF.

The rearrangement uses TRBV6-5 and TRBJ1-1; 8 nucleotides align to TRBD1. This CDR3 is 16 amino acids long. V trimming: 0 bases; J trimming: 4 bases; junction bases outside the gene matches: 7. In germline, CDR1 is MNHEY, CDR2 SVGAGI. This chain's CDR3 is CASSYSVGQGGTEAFF. CDR3 in DNA: TGTGCCAGCAGTTACTCTGTCGGACAGGGTGGCACTGAAGCTTTCTTT.

This clone was counted only a few times. The chain joins TRBV27 to TRBJ1-1; D may be TRBD1 (6 bases). This CDR3 contains 14 residues. The V end was cut by 3 bases, the J end by 4 bases, with 12 bases between. Germline CDR1 is MNHEY and CDR2 is SMNVEV (reference sequence). CDR3 nucleotides: TGTGCCAGCAGTTTTTTCGTAGGGGGCACTGAAGCTTTCTTT. Protein product: CASSFFVGGTEAFF.

The CDR3 DNA follows: TGTGCCAGTAGTCTCTCGGACTTTTTCTACAATGAGCAGTTCTTC. This sequence encodes CASSLSDFFYNEQFF. The gene calls are TRBV19 and TRBJ2-1; perhaps TRBD2 as D (5 bases). CDR1 and CDR2 from the germline V gene are LNHDA and SQIVND (reference sequence). The CDR3 consists of 15 residues. V lost 5 bases and J 3 bases, leaving 14 bases between the germline ends. Based on the CDR3 plus reference TRBV19 and TRBJ2-1, the full variable domain is DGGITQSPKYLFRKEGQNVTLSCEQNLNHDAMYWYRQDPGQGLRLIYYSQIVNDFQKGDIAEGYSVSREKKESFPLTVTSAQKNPTAFYLCASSLSDFFYNEQFFGPGTRLTVL.

This chain uses TRBV7-9 with TRBJ2-7; D remains unclear. Per the germline V gene, CDR1 is SEHNR and CDR2 is FQNEAQ (reference sequence). V was clipped by 7 bases and J by 3 bases, with 13 bases between them. This CDR3 contains 13 residues. The CDR3 nucleotides are TGTGCCAGCACCACCGCGTCCGGCTACGAGCAGTACTTC. As protein: CASTTASGYEQYF.

This CDR3 is CAWSRIMSGYTF. The CDR3 DNA sequence: TGTGCCTGGAGTAGAATAATGAGCGGCTACACCTTC. V and J are TRBV30 and TRBJ1-2; no firm D call. V was trimmed by 2 bases and J by 8 bases, leaving 12 bases between them. Germline CDR1 is GTSNPN and CDR2 is SVGIG (reference sequence). This CDR3 has 12 residues. Together with reference TRBV30 and TRBJ1-2, the CDR3 gives the full variable domain: SQTIHQWPATLVQPVGSPLSLECTVEGTSNPNLYWYRQAAGRGLQLLFYSVGIGQISSEVPQNLSASRPQDRQFILSSKKLLLSDSGFYLCAWSRIMSGYTFGSGTRLTVV.

The CDR3 DNA sequence: TGTGCCAGCAGCTTAACTAGCGGGACCCACAATGAGCAGTTCTTC. As protein: CASSLTSGTHNEQFF. The chain links TRBV9 to TRBJ2-1; 10 bases map to TRBD2. This CDR3 is 15 amino acids long. Germline trimming cut 4 bases from V and 5 bases from J; bases unmatched to any gene: 6. The germline V gene encodes CDR1 SGDLS and CDR2 YYNGEE.

The CDR3 loop is CASSVGLAGETQYF. The CDR3 coding sequence is TGTGCCAGCAGCGTAGGACTAGCTGGGGAGACCCAGTACTTC. The chain employs TRBV9 and TRBJ2-5; 7 bases line up with TRBD2. V shed 0 bases and J 5 bases; nucleotides not matched to a gene: 4. The germline CDR1 and CDR2 sequences are SGDLS and YYNGEE. The CDR3 runs to 14 residues.

The V and J genes are TRBV4-1 and TRBJ2-2; 9 bases align to TRBD1. Germline V gene data show CDR1 as MGHRA and CDR2 as YSYEKL. The V gene end was trimmed by 6 bases and the J gene end by 5 bases; junction bases not matched to a gene: 7. This CDR3 contains 15 residues. CDR3 residues: CASSYRGQGTGELFF. The CDR3 nucleotides are TGCGCCAGCAGTTACAGGGGGCAGGGGACCGGGGAGCTGTTTTTT.

J is TRBJ2-3 and V is TRBV5-4; possible D gene TRBD1, 6 bases. This CDR3 has 14 residues. Trimming removed 5 bases at V and 4 bases at J, with 14 bases between. Germline-derived CDR1 and CDR2 are SGHNT and YYREEE (reference sequence). The CDR3 is CASRVGGSADTQYF. Written as DNA, the CDR3 is TGTGCCAGCAGAGTAGGGGGATCCGCAGATACGCAGTATTTT.

The CDR3 loop is CASSPRSYNTGELFF. The CDR3 DNA is TGTGCCAGCAGCCCGAGGTCCTACAACACCGGGGAGCTGTTTTTT. The chain uses TRBV7-9 and TRBJ2-2; D is ambiguous. Looked up from germline, CDR1 is SEHNR and CDR2 is FQNEAQ (reference sequence). This CDR3 comprises 15 residues. V lost 5 bases and J 2 bases, leaving 12 bases between the germline ends.

The chain couples TRBV30 to TRBJ2-3; tentatively, D is TRBD2 (6 bases). Trimming stripped 5 bases from V and 1 base from J, with 13 bases between. CDR3 length: 14 residues. From germline, CDR1 is GTSNPN and CDR2 SVGIG (reference sequence). The CDR3 reads CAWESGLRTDTQYF. The CDR3 DNA is TGTGCCTGGGAGAGTGGACTACGCACAGATACGCAGTATTTT.

The chain has TRBV5-4 and TRBJ2-5, with 7 bases aligning to TRBD2. Germline CDR1 SGHNT, CDR2 YYREEE (reference sequence). The CDR3 is made up of 13 amino acids. V dropped 7 bases and J dropped 5; count of bases not matched to a gene: 8. CDR3 DNA sequence: TGTGCCAGCCGGAGGGAGGGCCCGGAGACCCAGTACTTC. Translating gives CASRREGPETQYF.

The chain carries TRBV7-2 and TRBJ2-3, with D tentatively TRBD2 (6 bases). V was clipped by 0 bases and J by 3 bases, with 7 bases between them. From germline, CDR1 is SGHTA and CDR2 FQGNSA. This CDR3 comprises 14 residues. The CDR3 DNA reads as TGTGCCAGCAGCTTAGCGGGGGGAACAGATACGCAGTATTTT. Protein sequence: CASSLAGGTDTQYF.

J is TRBJ1-4 and V is TRBV4-1; maybe TRBD1 (6 bases). Trimming shortened V by 4 bases and J by 9 bases, and 9 bases separated the two germline ends. Germline CDR1 is MGHRA and CDR2 is YSYEKL. This CDR3 has 12 residues. The CDR3 coding sequence is TGCGCCAGCAGCCCGGACAGTAAAAAACTGTTTTTT. Residues: CASSPDSKKLFF.

The chain recombines TRBV10-3 with TRBJ2-5, with 7 bases aligning to TRBD2. CDR1 and CDR2 from the germline V gene are ENHRY and SYGVKD. The CDR3 is 14 amino acids. Germline trimming cut 3 bases from V and 1 base from J; bases unmatched to any gene: 2. The CDR3: CAISDPGGQETQYF. For the CDR3, the DNA is TGTGCCATCAGTGATCCGGGAGGCCAAGAGACCCAGTACTTC.

The DNA for the CDR3 is TGTGCCAGCGGAGGGGGGGTCGCGAACACCGGGGAGCTGTTTTTT. Its translation: CASGGGVANTGELFF. The V and J genes are TRBV2 and TRBJ2-2; TRBD2 might be the D (7 bases). V lost 8 bases and J lost 0, with 13 bases in between. The germline V gene encodes CDR1 SNHLY and CDR2 FYNNEI. The CDR3 loop spans 15 amino acids.

By frequency in the sample, this clone is medium-sized. CDR3 DNA: TGCGCCAGCAGCTTGGTTAGGAGAATGGCGCAGTTCTTC. This codes for CASSLVRRMAQFF. The chain links TRBV5-1 to TRBJ2-1; D is unresolved. V was pared by 0 bases and J by 12 bases, with 13 bases between. From germline, CDR1 is SGHRS and CDR2 YFSETQ. This CDR3 is 13 amino acids long.

The chain is built from TRBV25-1 and TRBJ2-5, with 9 bases fitting TRBD1. The CDR3 sequence is 14 residues long. Germline CDR1 is MGHDK and CDR2 is SYGVNS. V shed 4 bases, J shed 2 bases, and the junction held 2 bases outside the gene matches. This chain's CDR3 is CASSAGTGQETQYF. The CDR3 coding sequence is TGTGCCAGCAGTGCCGGGACAGGGCAAGAGACCCAGTACTTC.